This record concerns one T cell receptor beta chain sequence. Its antigen is as yet unknown. CD4+ T cells that had been cultured provided DNA sequenced with the Oncomine TCR Beta short-read assay. Researchers extracted genomic DNA from CD4+ T cells that had been cultured. TCRdb passed the PCR reads through MiXCR, listing each CDR3 protein once. The sample gives approximately 8,100 distinct CDR3 sequences, around 49% of which show up once; 40% is in the top ten. This sample was taken from a study of vaccination and CD4 T cells after COVID-19. Whole-study context: Samples after vaccination came a median approximately 2.5 months past dose two, ranging 14 to 241.

Noted treatment: approximately nine-day PBMC culture with coronavirus spike peptide pools or control peptides (ViraFEST assay). First, ViraFEST expanded antigen-specific T cells with peptide pools, and next it sequenced the TCRs. Cells received half-medium changes with fresh IL-2 medium on days 3 and 7. The source of this sequence is a human donor who had recovered from COVID-19. The sample comprised CD4+ T cells from blood, cultured in vitro.

The CDR3 sequence: CASSRDRVSEAFF. CDR3 coding DNA: TGTGCCAGCAGCCGAGACAGGGTCTCTGAAGCTTTCTTT. The chain employs TRBV5-6 and TRBJ1-1; 7 bases fit TRBD1. The V segment lost 4 bases and the J segment 6 bases; nucleotides outside the gene matches: 6. The germline CDR1 and CDR2 sequences are SGHDT and YYEEEE. This CDR3 is built from 13 residues.